Listed below are T cell receptor beta chains from one sample, sequenced in a study of T cells expressing NK-cell markers. Reprocessing the 5' RACE reads, TCRdb reports a single entry for every CDR3 protein and omits DNA. The record lists a few hundred thousand distinct CDR3 sequences, of which the ten most abundant hold about 5.2%. What was sequenced was blood T cells: a sorted CD56 or NKG2C T cell subset, CD4+ or CD8+ T cells, or bulk PBMC T cells (not recorded which). The receptors derive from a man aged 18 to 69 in good health. Both conserved end residues are part of each CDR3. Fields, in order: CDR3 protein, V gene, J gene, CDR3 length.

cdr3_aa: CASSLEVRSWGADTQYF
v_call: TRBV5-5
j_call: TRBJ2-3
cdr3_length: 17

cdr3_aa: CASNHEGQGVANEKLFF
v_call: TRBV12-3/TRBV12-4
j_call: TRBJ1-4
cdr3_length: 17

cdr3_aa: CATSHASPGLAFGANVLTF
v_call: TRBV24-1
j_call: TRBJ2-6
cdr3_length: 19

cdr3_aa: CASSVVSGGTDTQYF
v_call: TRBV2
j_call: TRBJ2-3
cdr3_length: 15

cdr3_aa: CASSLRLQPGNSPLHF
v_call: TRBV5-5
j_call: TRBJ1-6
cdr3_length: 16

cdr3_aa: CASSEAGHQETQYF
v_call: TRBV7-2
j_call: TRBJ2-5
cdr3_length: 14

cdr3_aa: CASSLSGDQPQHF
v_call: TRBV12-3/TRBV12-4
j_call: TRBJ1-5
cdr3_length: 13

cdr3_aa: CATSRETLETPSYEQYF
v_call: TRBV15
j_call: TRBJ2-7
cdr3_length: 17

cdr3_aa: CASSVAWGAYDTQYF
v_call: TRBV9
j_call: TRBJ2-3
cdr3_length: 15

cdr3_aa: CASTRGGSYEQYF
v_call: TRBV7-2
j_call: TRBJ2-7
cdr3_length: 13

cdr3_aa: CASSQDARAGQGPQYF
v_call: TRBV14
j_call: TRBJ2-3
cdr3_length: 16

cdr3_aa: CASSPGQGPYNEQFF
v_call: TRBV11-2
j_call: TRBJ2-1
cdr3_length: 15

cdr3_aa: CASSLVGGGNTQYF
v_call: TRBV5-4
j_call: TRBJ2-3
cdr3_length: 14

cdr3_aa: CASSYAVSGGEKLFF
v_call: TRBV6-5
j_call: TRBJ1-4
cdr3_length: 15

cdr3_aa: CAKSGQPQETQYF
v_call: TRBV27
j_call: TRBJ2-5
cdr3_length: 13

cdr3_aa: CASSSETGGLDYEQYF
v_call: TRBV5-1
j_call: TRBJ2-7
cdr3_length: 16

cdr3_aa: CASRNSGGPYEQYF
v_call: TRBV19
j_call: TRBJ2-7
cdr3_length: 14

cdr3_aa: CSARKTGGRETQYF
v_call: TRBV20-1
j_call: TRBJ2-5
cdr3_length: 14

cdr3_aa: CASSLSWLAGGPLYF
v_call: TRBV7-2
j_call: TRBJ2-3
cdr3_length: 15

cdr3_aa: CSARDSRTGEKQSSYEQYF
v_call: TRBV20-1
j_call: TRBJ2-7
cdr3_length: 19

cdr3_aa: CASSPGWTSAEQFF
v_call: TRBV11-1
j_call: TRBJ2-1
cdr3_length: 14

cdr3_aa: CASTFRDRAYEQYF
v_call: TRBV3-1
j_call: TRBJ2-7
cdr3_length: 14

cdr3_aa: CASSRRADTEAFF
v_call: TRBV19
j_call: TRBJ1-1
cdr3_length: 13

cdr3_aa: CASSLYPSYEQYF
v_call: TRBV2
j_call: TRBJ2-7
cdr3_length: 13

cdr3_aa: CASSARQGLGGTYEQYF
v_call: TRBV5-1
j_call: TRBJ2-7
cdr3_length: 17

cdr3_aa: CASSFRRTSGGATDTQYF
v_call: TRBV11-2
j_call: TRBJ2-3
cdr3_length: 18

cdr3_aa: CASSLQRGTGELFF
v_call: TRBV3-1
j_call: TRBJ2-2
cdr3_length: 14

cdr3_aa: CASSGWSRGTDTQYF
v_call: TRBV6-1
j_call: TRBJ2-3
cdr3_length: 15

cdr3_aa: CASSPAGGQETQYF
v_call: TRBV18
j_call: TRBJ2-5
cdr3_length: 14